This T cell receptor (beta chain) was sequenced during a study of cytomegalovirus exposure and HLA in healthy donors. Study results and caveats: Earlier analysis found most TCR beta V segments productive about 87% or about 30% of the time. Later, TCR association rates were found to vary by HLA locus, highest for DRB1 and lowest for HLA-C.

Each donor was nominally healthy when sampled (though unrecorded immune exposures were likely). On this clone: Its antigen is still unknown.

This PCR relied on a set of 60 Vbeta primers and 13 Jbeta primers. Sequenced by immunoSEQ multiplex PCR; TCRdb stores in-frame clones only, minus some. The sample has approximately 100,000 clones; roughly 82% are singletons. J lost 4 bases, V lost 6 bases, and 10 bases had no gene match. Looked up from germline, CDR1 is KGHSH and CDR2 is LQKENI. The CDR3 contains 17 residues. The genes are TRBV18 and TRBJ2-5; TRBD2 agrees at 14 bases. Sequenced input: PBMCs. The origin of this receptor is a woman aged 18 to 35 in good health and CMV-seronegative. This CDR3 reads CASSSGTSGSSGETQYF. As DNA, the CDR3 is TGTGCCAGCTCCTCCGGGACTAGCGGGAGCTCAGGAGAGACCCAGTACTTC.